Listed below are T cell receptor beta chains from one sample, sequenced in a study of cytomegalovirus exposure and HLA in healthy donors. Profiled with immunoSEQ multiplex PCR; TCRdb holds only in-frame clones, not every one. The table includes fewer than 200,000 clones, approximately 79% detected once. The sequencing input was PBMCs. Source of these receptors: a man aged 60 to 75 in good health and CMV-seronegative. Both conserved end residues are part of each CDR3. The D gene is left open where the match is weak. Size is stated for part of the rows, as once, few or many counts, or as a class when the clone is expanded.

>NA|NA|TRBV5-1|TRBJ2-3
TGCGCCAGCAGCTTGGACCGGGGAAGCACAGATACGCAGTATTTT
CASSLDRGSTDTQYF
>NA|NA|TRBV5-1|TRBJ2-7
TGCGCCAGCAGCTTGGTAACCGGGAGCCGGTACGAGCAGTACTTC
CASSLVTGSRYEQYF
>NA|NA|TRBV5-8|TRBJ1-1
TGTGCCAGCAGCCCCTGGACAGACACTGAAGCTTTCTTT
CASSPWTDTEAFF
>few|TRBD2|TRBV9|TRBJ2-7
TGTGCCAGCAGTTCTCTAGCGGGAGGCTCCTACGAGCAGTACTTC
CASSSLAGGSYEQYF
>NA|TRBD1|TRBV27|TRBJ1-4
TGTGCCAGCAGTCCTACCAGTGACAGGGGCAATGAAAAACTGTTTTTT
CASSPTSDRGNEKLFF
>once|NA|TRBV10-3|TRBJ2-3
TGTGCCATCACCGGAGGTCTGATGGAAAACACAGATACGCAGTATTTT
CAITGGLMENTDTQYF
>NA|NA|TRBV9|TRBJ2-1
TGTGCCAGCAACAACAACCCTAGCGCGAGTGAGCAGTTCTTC
CASNNNPSASEQFF
>few|TRBD2|TRBV11-2|TRBJ2-1
TGTGCCAGCAGCCCATTTAGCGGGGACTACAATGAGCAGTTCTTC
CASSPFSGDYNEQFF
>few|NA|TRBV5-6|TRBJ2-5
TGTGCCAGCAGCGAAACAGGGTATAGGGAGACCCAGTACTTC
CASSETGYRETQYF
>NA|TRBD1|TRBV13|TRBJ1-2
TGTGCCAGCAGCTGGTTAGGGCAGGGGGCTGGAGGCTACACCTTC
CASSWLGQGAGGYTF
>NA|NA|TRBV6-6|TRBJ2-2
TGTGCCAGCAGTTCCACGAGTCCGAACACCGGGGAGCTGTTTTTT
CASSSTSPNTGELFF
>NA|TRBD1|TRBV7-2|TRBJ2-7
TGTGCCAGCAGCTTAGGCCTTCAGACAGGGCTCTCCTACGAGCAGTACTTC
CASSLGLQTGLSYEQYF
>NA|NA|TRBV7-9|TRBJ2-1
TGTGCCAGCAGCTTAGGTCTAGGGGGGAGGGAGTTGAGTGAGCAGTTCTTC
CASSLGLGGRELSEQFF
>NA|NA|TRBV5-4|TRBJ1-2
TGTGCCAGCAGCTTGATTTCGTTAAGCTACTATGGCTACACCTTC
CASSLISLSYYGYTF
>NA|NA|TRBV5-6|TRBJ1-2
TGTGCCAGCAGCTTGGGGGCTGGCTATGGCTACACCTTC
CASSLGAGYGYTF
>NA|TRBD1|TRBV7-9|TRBJ1-5
TGTGCCAGCAGTAGGGACAGGGGCAATCAGCCCCAGCATTTT
CASSRDRGNQPQHF
>NA|TRBD1|TRBV9|TRBJ1-1
TGTGCCAGCAGCGTAGGTCCAGGGGGAAACACTGAAGCTTTCTTT
CASSVGPGGNTEAFF
>NA|NA|TRBV7-9|TRBJ1-1
TGTGCCAGCAGCCCGGAGACTGAAGCTTTCTTT
CASSPETEAFF
>NA|NA|TRBV5-4|TRBJ2-1
TGTGCCAGCAGCGTTCGGAGCGGGCAATACAATGAGCAGTTCTTC
CASSVRSGQYNEQFF
>NA|NA|TRBV5-4|TRBJ2-1
TGTGCCAGCAGACCTAGGGGCCTGACCCAAGGGGGCAATGAGCAGTTCTTC
CASRPRGLTQGGNEQFF
>NA|TRBD1|TRBV11-3|TRBJ2-7
TGTGCCAGCAGCTCCACAGGGGGAATACGGTACTTC
CASSSTGGIRYF
>NA|TRBD1|TRBV30|TRBJ1-6
TGTGCCTGGAGGGGGACAGGGGTGAATTCACCCCTCCACTTT
CAWRGTGVNSPLHF
>NA|NA|TRBV29-1|TRBJ2-3
TGCAGCGTCCGCCCTCCGGGGTATAGCACAGATACGCAGTATTTT
CSVRPPGYSTDTQYF
>NA|NA|TRBV28|TRBJ2-2
TGTGCCAGCAGAACCCTTGACAGGGGAGGGACCGGGGAGCTGTTTTTT
CASRTLDRGGTGELFF
>NA|TRBD2|TRBV27|TRBJ2-7
TGTGCCAGCAGGCGAGGGACTAGCGGCCTTGAGGAGCAGTACTTC
CASRRGTSGLEEQYF
>NA|TRBD1|TRBV7-9|TRBJ2-7
TGTGCCAGCAGCTTAGGGACAGGGGGCTTGGACGAGCAGTACTTC
CASSLGTGGLDEQYF
>NA|TRBD2|TRBV30|TRBJ2-1
TGTGCCTCGGGGTCGGGAGGGCCGCAGTTCTTC
CASGSGGPQFF
>NA|TRBD1|TRBV7-9|TRBJ2-1
TGTGCCAGCAGCTTTTCCCGGGACAGAAGGAATGAGCAGTTCTTC
CASSFSRDRRNEQFF
>NA|NA|TRBV6-5|TRBJ1-1
TGTGCCAGCAGTTACACAGGGTCCGGCACTGAAGCTTTCTTT
CASSYTGSGTEAFF
>once|NA|TRBV6-1|TRBJ1-1
TGTGCCAGCCTAGGATGGGACACTGAAGCTTTCTTT
CASLGWDTEAFF
>NA|NA|TRBV5-6|TRBJ1-2
TGTGCCAGCGGAAACAGGGTTACAGGCTACACCTTC
CASGNRVTGYTF
>NA|NA|TRBV10-3|TRBJ2-3
TGTGCCATCAGTGAAGGTCGTTCAGGGTTAGGCACAGATACGCAGTATTTT
CAISEGRSGLGTDTQYF
>NA|TRBD2|TRBV7-9|TRBJ2-7
TGTGCCAGCAGCCCAGCCCTAGCGGGAGTAGTTTACGAGCAGTACTTC
CASSPALAGVVYEQYF
>NA|NA|TRBV29-1|TRBJ2-7
TGCAGCGTTGAGACAACAGGTATCTACGAGCAGTACTTC
CSVETTGIYEQYF
>NA|NA|TRBV5-4|TRBJ2-3
TGTGCCAGCAGCTTGATCGGGGACACAGATACGCAGTATTTT
CASSLIGDTDTQYF
>NA|NA|TRBV4-3|TRBJ1-1
TGCGCCAGCAGCCAAGATCCTTCGGGGACTGAAGCTTTCTTT
CASSQDPSGTEAFF
>NA|TRBD2|TRBV6-5|TRBJ2-7
TGTGCCAGCAGTCCTGGGACTAGCGGGTACGAGCAGTACTTC
CASSPGTSGYEQYF
>NA|TRBD2|TRBV4-3|TRBJ2-3
TGCGCCAGCAGCCAAGAGTTAGCAGCGGGGGCAGATACGCAGTATTTT
CASSQELAAGADTQYF
>NA|NA|TRBV30|TRBJ1-3
TGTGCCTGTTCAGGGACTGGAAACACCATATATTTT
CACSGTGNTIYF
>NA|NA|TRBV20-1|TRBJ1-2
TGCAGTACGGGGGGTAACTATGGCTACACCTTC
CSTGGNYGYTF
>NA|TRBD1|TRBV27|TRBJ2-7
TGTGCCAGCATTAGTTATCTCCCGGGACAGGGTCGCGAGCAGTACTTC
CASISYLPGQGREQYF
>few|TRBD1|TRBV7-2|TRBJ2-7
TGTGCCAGCAGCGCAGTAACAGGGGACTACGAGCAGTACTTC
CASSAVTGDYEQYF
>NA|TRBD1|TRBV18|TRBJ2-7
TGTGCCAGCTCACCACCTGTGACAGGGTATTACGAGCAGTACTTC
CASSPPVTGYYEQYF
>once|NA|TRBV5-4|TRBJ1-2
TGTGCCAGCAGTTTCTCGGAGGGGCTCTACGGCTACACCTTC
CASSFSEGLYGYTF
>NA|NA|TRBV19|TRBJ1-6
TGTGCCAGTAGTATTGAGGCGAGTAATTCACCCCTCCACTTT
CASSIEASNSPLHF
>NA|TRBD1|TRBV6-5|TRBJ1-5
TGTGCCAGCAGTCAGGGGACAGGGGTATGGCCCCAGCATTTT
CASSQGTGVWPQHF
>NA|NA|TRBV5-1|TRBJ2-1
TGCGCCAGCAGCCAGGGACTTGCCTCCTACAATGAGCAGTTCTTC
CASSQGLASYNEQFF
>once|NA|TRBV13|TRBJ2-7
TGTGCCAGCAGCCCACCTCAGGCCCAGGGGACCGGCGAGCAGTACTTC
CASSPPQAQGTGEQYF
>once|TRBD1|TRBV29-1|TRBJ1-2
TGCAGCGTACCCGGGACAGGGAGTCGGTATGGCTACACCTTC
CSVPGTGSRYGYTF
>NA|NA|TRBV5-5|TRBJ2-3
TGTGCCAGCAGCTTGGTGAGCGCGGAGAGCACAGATACGCAGTATTTT
CASSLVSAESTDTQYF